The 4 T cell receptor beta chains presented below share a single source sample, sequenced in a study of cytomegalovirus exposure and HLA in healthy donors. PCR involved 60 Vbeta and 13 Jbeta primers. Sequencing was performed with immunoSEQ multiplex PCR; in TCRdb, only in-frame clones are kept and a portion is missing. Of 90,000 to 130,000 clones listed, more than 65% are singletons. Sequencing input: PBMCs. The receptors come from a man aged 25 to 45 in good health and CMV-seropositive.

The CDR3 reads CASSLLTGSYEQYF. CDR3 DNA sequence: TGCGCCAGCAGCTTATTGACAGGGTCATACGAGCAGTACTTC. This chain joins TRBV5-1 and TRBJ2-7, with 7 bases aligning to TRBD1. From germline, CDR1 is SGHRS and CDR2 YFSETQ. The CDR3 spans 14 residues. Germline trimming cut 2 bases from V and 4 bases from J; bases unmatched to any gene: 6.

The CDR3: CASSRGTAQVKNIQYF. For the CDR3, the DNA is TGTGCCAGCAGCCGAGGGACAGCCCAGGTCAAAAACATTCAGTACTTC. The chain recombines TRBV7-9 with TRBJ2-4; 7 positions match TRBD1. This CDR3 is built from 16 residues. Germline CDR1 and CDR2: SEHNR and FQNEAQ (reference sequence). The junction had 10 bases not matched to a gene; V was cut back by 5 bases and J by 3 bases.

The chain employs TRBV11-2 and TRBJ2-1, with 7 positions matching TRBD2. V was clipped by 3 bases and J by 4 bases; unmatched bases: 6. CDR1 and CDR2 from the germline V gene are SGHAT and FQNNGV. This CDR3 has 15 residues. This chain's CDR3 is CASSFSSGGYNEQFF. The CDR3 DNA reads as TGTGCCAGCAGCTTTTCTAGCGGCGGATACAATGAGCAGTTCTTC.

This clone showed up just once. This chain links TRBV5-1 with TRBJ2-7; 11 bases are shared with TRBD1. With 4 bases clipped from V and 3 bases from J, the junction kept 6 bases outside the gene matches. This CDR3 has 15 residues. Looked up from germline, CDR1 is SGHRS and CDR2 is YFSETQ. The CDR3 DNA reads TGCGCCAGCAGCGTATGGACAGGGGGCGGCTACGAGCAGTACTTC. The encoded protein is CASSVWTGGGYEQYF. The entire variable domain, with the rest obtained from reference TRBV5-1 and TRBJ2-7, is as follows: KAGVTQTPRYLIKTRGQQVTLSCSPISGHRSVSWYQQTPGQGLQFLFEYFSETQRNKGNFPGRFSGRQFSNSRSEMNVSTLELGDSALYLCASSVWTGGGYEQYFGPGTRLTVT.